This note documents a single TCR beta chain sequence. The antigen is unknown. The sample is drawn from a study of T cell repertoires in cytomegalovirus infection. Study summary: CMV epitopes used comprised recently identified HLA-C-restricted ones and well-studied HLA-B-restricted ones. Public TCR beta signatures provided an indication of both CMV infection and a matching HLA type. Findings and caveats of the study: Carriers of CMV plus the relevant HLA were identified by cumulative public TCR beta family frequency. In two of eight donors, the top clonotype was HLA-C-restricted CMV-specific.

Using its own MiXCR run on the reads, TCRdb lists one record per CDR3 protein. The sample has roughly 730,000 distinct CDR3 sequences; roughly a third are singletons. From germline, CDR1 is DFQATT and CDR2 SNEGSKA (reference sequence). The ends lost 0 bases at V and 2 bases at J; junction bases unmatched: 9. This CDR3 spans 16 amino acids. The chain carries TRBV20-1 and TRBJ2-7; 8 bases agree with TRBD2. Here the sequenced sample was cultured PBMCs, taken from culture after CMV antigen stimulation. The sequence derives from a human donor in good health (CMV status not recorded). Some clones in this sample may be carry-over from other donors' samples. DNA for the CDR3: TGCAGTGCTAGAGAGCCCGGCGGGAGGACTGCCTACGAGCAGTACTTC. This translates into CSAREPGGRTAYEQYF.